This TCR beta chain is drawn from a study of patients and donors after allogeneic stem cell transplantation. From the RT-PCR reads, TCRdb called clonotypes with MiXCR, one entry per CDR3 protein. The table lists 400,000 to 450,000 distinct CDR3 sequences, about a sixth of them singletons, with over 6% in the top ten. This clonotype was observed a few times. Sequenced input: blood, either unsorted or a sorted T cell fraction (not recorded which). This clonotype was sampled from a human donor who was either an allogeneic HSCT recipient or a stem cell or donor lymphocyte infusion donor (not recorded which). It is not recorded whose cells these are; they may come from a transplant donor.

For the CDR3, the DNA is TGTGCCAGCAGCGCTGGGACAGGGCGCACAGATACGCAGTATTTT. Amino acids: CASSAGTGRTDTQYF. The gene calls are TRBV12-3 or TRBV12-4 and TRBJ2-3; 9 bases are shared with TRBD1. The CDR3 has 15 amino acids. Trimming cost V 6 bases and J 1 base; bases outside gene matches: 5.